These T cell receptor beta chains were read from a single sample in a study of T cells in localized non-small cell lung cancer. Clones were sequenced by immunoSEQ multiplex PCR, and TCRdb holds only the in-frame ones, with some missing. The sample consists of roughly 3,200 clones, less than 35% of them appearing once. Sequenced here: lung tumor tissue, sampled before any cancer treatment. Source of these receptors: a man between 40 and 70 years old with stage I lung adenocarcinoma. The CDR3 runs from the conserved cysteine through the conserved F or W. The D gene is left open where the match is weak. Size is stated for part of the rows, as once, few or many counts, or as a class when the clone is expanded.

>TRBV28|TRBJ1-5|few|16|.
CASSPPRGGGNQPQHF
TGTGCCAGCAGTCCCCCAAGGGGAGGGGGCAATCAGCCCCAGCATTTT
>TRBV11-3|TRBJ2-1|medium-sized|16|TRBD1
CASSSDPGTGGNEQFF
TGTGCCAGCAGCTCCGATCCCGGGACAGGGGGGAATGAGCAGTTCTTC
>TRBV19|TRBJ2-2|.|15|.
CASSIKGGNTGELFF
TGTGCCAGTAGTATTAAGGGGGGAAACACCGGGGAGCTGTTTTTT
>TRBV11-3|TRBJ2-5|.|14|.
CASSLVGAGKTQYF
TGTGCCAGCAGCTTAGTGGGGGCTGGGAAGACCCAGTACTTC
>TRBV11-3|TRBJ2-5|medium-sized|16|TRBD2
CASSLNLAGPGETQYF
TGTGCCAGCAGCTTAAACTTAGCGGGGCCTGGGGAGACCCAGTACTTC
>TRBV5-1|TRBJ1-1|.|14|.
CASSLTGANTEAFF
TGCGCCAGCAGCTTGACAGGAGCTAACACTGAAGCTTTCTTT
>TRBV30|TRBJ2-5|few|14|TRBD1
CAWTDLTGVETQYF
TGTGCCTGGACCGACTTGACAGGGGTTGAGACCCAGTACTTC
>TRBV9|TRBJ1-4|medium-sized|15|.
CASSEDGATNEKLFF
TGTGCCAGCAGCGAGGACGGCGCAACTAATGAAAAACTGTTTTTT
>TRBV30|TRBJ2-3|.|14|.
CAWSRGLHTDTQYF
TGTGCCTGGTCCCGGGGGCTGCACACAGATACGCAGTATTTT
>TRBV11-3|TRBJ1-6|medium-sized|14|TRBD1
CASSRGQANSPLHF
TGTGCCAGCAGCAGGGGACAGGCAAATTCACCCCTCCACTTT
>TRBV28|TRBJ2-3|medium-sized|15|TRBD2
CASSLRAGDTDTQYF
TGTGCCAGCAGTTTAAGAGCGGGGGACACAGATACGCAGTATTTT
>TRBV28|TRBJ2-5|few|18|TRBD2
CASSPPGLAGAYQETQYF
TGTGCCAGCAGTCCTCCGGGACTAGCGGGGGCCTACCAAGAGACCCAGTACTTC
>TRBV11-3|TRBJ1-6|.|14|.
CASSQQALSSPLHF
TGTGCCAGCAGCCAACAGGCGCTAAGCTCACCCCTCCACTTT
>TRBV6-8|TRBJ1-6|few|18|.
CASSAAAGQRNYNSPLHF
TGTGCCAGCAGTGCGGCAGCCGGTCAAAGGAATTATAATTCACCCCTCCACTTT
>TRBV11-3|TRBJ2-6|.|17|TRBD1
CASSWPGQHSGANVLTF
TGTGCCAGCAGCTGGCCGGGACAGCACTCTGGGGCCAACGTCCTGACTTTC
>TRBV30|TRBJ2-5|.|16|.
CAWTPWYSSGGETQYF
TGTGCCTGGACACCTTGGTACAGCTCGGGCGGAGAGACCCAGTACTTC
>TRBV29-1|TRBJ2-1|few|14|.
CSVEPRGKTNEQFF
TGCAGCGTTGAGCCCCGGGGGAAGACGAATGAGCAGTTCTTC
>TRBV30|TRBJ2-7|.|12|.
CAWMAGYREQYF
TGTGCCTGGATGGCAGGGTATCGCGAGCAGTACTTC
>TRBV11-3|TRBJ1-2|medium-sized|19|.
CASSHEGTPLSIPNYGYTF
TGTGCCAGCAGCCATGAAGGTACCCCCCTGAGTATTCCTAACTATGGCTACACCTTC
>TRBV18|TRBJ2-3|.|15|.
CASSPVSGGTDTQYF
TGTGCCAGCTCACCCGTAAGTGGGGGCACAGATACGCAGTATTTT
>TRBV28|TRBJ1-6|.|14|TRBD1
CAGRQGMANSPLHF
TGTGCCGGCCGACAGGGGATGGCAAATTCACCCCTCCACTTT
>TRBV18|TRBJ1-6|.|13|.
CASSPAPDSPLHF
TGTGCCAGCTCACCCGCACCCGATTCACCTCTCCACTTT
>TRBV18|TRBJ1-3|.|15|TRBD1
CASSPQGAAGNTIYF
TGTGCCAGCTCACCCCAGGGGGCGGCTGGAAACACCATATATTTT
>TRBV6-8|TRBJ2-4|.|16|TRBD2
CASSYGAGGSKNIQYF
TGTGCCAGCAGTTACGGAGCGGGGGGGTCCAAAAACATTCAGTACTTC
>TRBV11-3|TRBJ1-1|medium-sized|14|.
CASSGGLENTEAFF
TGTGCCAGCAGCGGAGGCCTTGAGAACACTGAAGCTTTCTTT
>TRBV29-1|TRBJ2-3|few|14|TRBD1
CSGTGTGAPDTQYF
TGCAGCGGAACCGGGACAGGGGCCCCAGATACGCAGTATTTT
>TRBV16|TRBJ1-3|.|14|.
CASSQSRGGNTIYF
TGTGCCAGCAGCCAATCAAGGGGAGGAAACACCATATATTTT
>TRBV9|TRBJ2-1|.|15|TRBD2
CASSVLAETYNEQFF
TGTGCCAGCAGCGTACTAGCGGAAACGTACAATGAGCAGTTCTTC
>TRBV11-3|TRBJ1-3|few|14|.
CASSLTDSGNTIYF
TGTGCCAGCAGCTTAACAGACTCTGGAAACACCATATATTTT
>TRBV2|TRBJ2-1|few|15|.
CASSTRPPDLNEQFF
TGTGCCAGCAGTACAAGGCCCCCGGATCTCAATGAGCAGTTCTTC
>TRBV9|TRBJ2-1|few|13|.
CASRPDQYNEQFF
TGTGCCAGCAGACCCGATCAGTACAATGAGCAGTTCTTC
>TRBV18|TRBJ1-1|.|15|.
CASSTGPRGDTEAFF
TGTGCCAGCTCAACCGGTCCCCGCGGGGACACTGAAGCTTTCTTT
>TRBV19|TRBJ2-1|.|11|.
CASSIRGEQFF
TGTGCCAGTAGTATCCGAGGAGAGCAGTTCTTC
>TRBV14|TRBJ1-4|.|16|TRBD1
CASSLLRDRGPEKLFF
TGTGCCAGCAGCCTACTAAGGGACAGGGGGCCAGAAAAACTGTTTTTT
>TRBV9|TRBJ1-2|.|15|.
CASSVGQGRSYGYTF
TGTGCCAGCAGTGTCGGTCAGGGGCGAAGCTATGGCTACACCTTC
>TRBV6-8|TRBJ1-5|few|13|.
CASSYTPLQPQHF
TGTGCCAGCAGTTACACCCCCCTACAGCCCCAGCATTTT
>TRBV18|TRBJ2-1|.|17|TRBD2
CASSPPVTGGFYNEQFF
TGTGCCAGCTCACCACCGGTGACGGGGGGATTCTACAATGAGCAGTTCTTC
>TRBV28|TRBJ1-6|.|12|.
CASRTSDSPLHF
TGTGCCAGCAGGACCTCAGATTCACCCCTCCACTTT
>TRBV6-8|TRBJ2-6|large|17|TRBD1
CASSDSTGGSGANVLTF
TGTGCCAGCAGTGACTCGACAGGGGGCTCTGGGGCCAACGTCCTGACTTTC
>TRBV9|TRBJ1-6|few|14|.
CASNLATYNSPLHF
TGTGCCAGCAATTTGGCTACCTATAATTCACCCCTCCACTTT
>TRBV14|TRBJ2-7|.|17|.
CASSQGTLRGGTYEQYF
TGTGCCAGCAGCCAAGGGACTCTACGGGGCGGCACCTACGAGCAGTACTTC
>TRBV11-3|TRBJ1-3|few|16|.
CASSLQGFNSGNTIYF
TGTGCCAGCAGCTTGCAAGGGTTCAACTCTGGAAACACCATATATTTT
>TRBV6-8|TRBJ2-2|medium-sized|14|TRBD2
CASSDSTSSGELFF
TGTGCCAGCAGTGACTCGACTAGCAGCGGGGAGCTGTTTTTT
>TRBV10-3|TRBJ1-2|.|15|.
CAISESEGKVNGYTF
TGTGCCATCAGTGAGTCGGAAGGGAAAGTTAATGGCTACACCTTC
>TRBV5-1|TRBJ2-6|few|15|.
CASALGVTGANVLTF
TGCGCCAGCGCCTTGGGGGTAACTGGGGCCAACGTCCTGACTTTC
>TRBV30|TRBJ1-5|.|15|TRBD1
CAWSGGDRSNQPQHF
TGTGCCTGGAGTGGGGGGGACAGGAGCAATCAGCCCCAGCATTTT